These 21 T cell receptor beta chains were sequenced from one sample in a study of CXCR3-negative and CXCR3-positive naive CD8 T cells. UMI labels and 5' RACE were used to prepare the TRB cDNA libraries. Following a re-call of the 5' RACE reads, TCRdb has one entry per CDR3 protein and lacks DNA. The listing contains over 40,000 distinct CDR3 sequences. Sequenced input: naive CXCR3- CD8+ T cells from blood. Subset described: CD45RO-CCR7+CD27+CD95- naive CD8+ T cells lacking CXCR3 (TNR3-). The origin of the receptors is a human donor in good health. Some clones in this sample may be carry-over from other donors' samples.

The CDR3 sequence is CSAKEQGRTYEQYF. The chain recombines TRBV20-1 with TRBJ2-7; TCRdb picks TRBD1, but there is no DNA to check that call. This CDR3 comprises 14 residues. Per germline, CDR1 DFQATT and CDR2 SNEGSKA (reference sequence).

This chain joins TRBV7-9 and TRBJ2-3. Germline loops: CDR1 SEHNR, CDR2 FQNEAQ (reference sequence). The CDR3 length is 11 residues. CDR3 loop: CASSFPDTQYF.

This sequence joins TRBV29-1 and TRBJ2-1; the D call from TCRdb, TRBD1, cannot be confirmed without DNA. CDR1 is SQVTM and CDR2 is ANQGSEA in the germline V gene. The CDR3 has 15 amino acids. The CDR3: CSVEIVSERVDEQFF.

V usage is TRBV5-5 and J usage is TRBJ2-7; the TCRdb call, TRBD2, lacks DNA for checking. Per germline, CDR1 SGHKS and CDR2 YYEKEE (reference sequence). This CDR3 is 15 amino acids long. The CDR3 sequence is CASSLIGLKPYEQYF.

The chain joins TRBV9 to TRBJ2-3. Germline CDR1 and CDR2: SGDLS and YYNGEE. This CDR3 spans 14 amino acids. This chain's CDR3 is CASSPWGSTDTQYF. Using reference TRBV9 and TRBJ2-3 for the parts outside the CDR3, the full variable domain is DSGVTQTPKHLITATGQRVTLRCSPRSGDLSVYWYQQSLDQGLQFLIQYYNGEERAKGNILERFSAQQFPDLHSELNLSSLELGDSALYFCASSPWGSTDTQYFGPGTRLTVL.

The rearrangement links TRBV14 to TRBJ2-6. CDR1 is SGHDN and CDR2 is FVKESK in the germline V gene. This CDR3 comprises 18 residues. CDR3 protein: CASSQALWGISGANVLTF.

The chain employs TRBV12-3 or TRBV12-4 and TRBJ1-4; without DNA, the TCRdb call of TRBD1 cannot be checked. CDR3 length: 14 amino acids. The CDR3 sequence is CASRNGQGGEKLFF.

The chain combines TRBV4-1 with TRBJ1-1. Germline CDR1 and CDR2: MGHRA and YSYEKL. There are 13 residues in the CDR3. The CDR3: CACRAAGETEAFF.

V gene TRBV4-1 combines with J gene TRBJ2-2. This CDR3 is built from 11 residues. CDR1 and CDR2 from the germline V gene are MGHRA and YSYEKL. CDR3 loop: CASMENGELFF.

CDR3 amino acids: CASSPRQGPLVYGYTF. The chain couples TRBV7-3 to TRBJ1-2. The CDR3 is 16 amino acids. Per germline, CDR1 SGHTA and CDR2 FQGTGA.

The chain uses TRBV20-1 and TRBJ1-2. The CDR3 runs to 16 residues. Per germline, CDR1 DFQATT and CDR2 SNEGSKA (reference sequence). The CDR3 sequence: CSARDFKGPAGDGYTF.

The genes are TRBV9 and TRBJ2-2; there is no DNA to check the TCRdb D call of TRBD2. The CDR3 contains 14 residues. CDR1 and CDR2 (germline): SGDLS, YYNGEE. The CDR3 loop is CASSVVLEDGELFF.

This chain's CDR3 is CASSLTGLITYEQYF. The chain links TRBV4-2 to TRBJ2-7; there is no DNA to check the TCRdb D call of TRBD1. Germline assignment: CDR1 LGHNA and CDR2 YNFKEQ. The CDR3 is 15 residues long.

The CDR3 region is CASSRGGEWENQPQHF. The chain uses TRBV7-8 and TRBJ1-5. The CDR3 is 16 residues long. The germline V gene encodes CDR1 SGHVS and CDR2 FQNEAQ.

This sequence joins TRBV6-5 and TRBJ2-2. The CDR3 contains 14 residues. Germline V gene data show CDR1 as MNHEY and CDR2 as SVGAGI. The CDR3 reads CASSYSERTGELFF.

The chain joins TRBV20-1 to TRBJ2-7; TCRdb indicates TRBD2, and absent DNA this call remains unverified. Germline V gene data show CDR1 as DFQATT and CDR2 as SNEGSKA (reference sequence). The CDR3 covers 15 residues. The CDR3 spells CSAPLPGGAGYEQYF.

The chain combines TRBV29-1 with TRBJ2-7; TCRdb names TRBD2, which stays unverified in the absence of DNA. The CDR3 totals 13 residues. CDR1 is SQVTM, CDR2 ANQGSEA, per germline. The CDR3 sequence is CSVAGTSTYEQYF.

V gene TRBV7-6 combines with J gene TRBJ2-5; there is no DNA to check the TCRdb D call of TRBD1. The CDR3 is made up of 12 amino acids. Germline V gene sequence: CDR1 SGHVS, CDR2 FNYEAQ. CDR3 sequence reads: CASSWGQETQYF. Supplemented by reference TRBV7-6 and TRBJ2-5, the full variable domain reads GAGVSQSPRYKVTKRGQDVALRCDPISGHVSLYWYRQALGQGPEFLTYFNYEAQQDKSGLPNDRFSAERPEGSISTLTIQRTEQRDSAMYRCASSWGQETQYFGPGTRLLVL.

CDR3 sequence reads: CASSFEASPYEQYF. The chain recombines TRBV5-1 with TRBJ2-7. The CDR3 contains 14 residues. Germline CDR1 SGHRS, CDR2 YFSETQ.

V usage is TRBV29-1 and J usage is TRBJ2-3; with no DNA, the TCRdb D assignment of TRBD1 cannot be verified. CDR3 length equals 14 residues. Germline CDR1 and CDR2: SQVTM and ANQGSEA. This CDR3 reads CSVVSGGSGDTQYF.

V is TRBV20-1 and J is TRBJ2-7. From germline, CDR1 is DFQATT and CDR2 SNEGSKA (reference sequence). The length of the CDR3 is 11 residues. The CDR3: CSAREDFEQYF.